One and the same sample provided the 27 T cell receptor beta chains below, sequenced in a study of STAT3 mutations in large granular lymphocyte leukemia. Study-wide points: In T-cell large granular lymphocyte leukemia, about half of patients showed multiple immunodominant subclonotypes.

Sequencing was performed with immunoSEQ multiplex PCR; in TCRdb, only in-frame clones are kept and a portion is missing. The table lists more than 6,500 clones, roughly 79% of them singletons, with roughly 25% in the top ten. These receptors' antigens are unknown. Sequenced sample: peripheral blood mononuclear cells. All receptors derive from a woman between 40 and 55 years old with T-cell large granular lymphocyte leukemia. Some clones in this sample may be carry-over from other donors' samples.

This clone was seen more than once but under ten times. The genes are TRBV5-1 and TRBJ1-2; no clear D. Germline CDR1 is SGHRS and CDR2 is YFSETQ. V gave up 1 base and J gave up 6 bases, with 16 bases separating them. The CDR3 runs 15 residues. The CDR3 region has the DNA TGCGCCAGCAGCTTGTCGGGGAGCCCAGCGGATGGCTACACCTTC. Translating gives CASSLSGSPADGYTF.

This sequence joins TRBV6-1 and TRBJ2-7; D might be TRBD2 (6 bases). Germline V gene lookup returns CDR1 MNHNS and CDR2 SASEGT. The length of the CDR3 is 13 residues. V was clipped by 5 bases and J by 7 bases, with 15 bases between them. Written as DNA, the CDR3 is TGTGCCAGCAGTCTGGCCGGGACTGTTGAGCAGTACTTC. Translation: CASSLAGTVEQYF.

This clone was counted a few times. This chain connects TRBV6-5 to TRBJ1-2; TRBD1 is a possible D gene (5 bases). This CDR3 spans 12 amino acids. The V end lost 7 bases, the J end lost 8 bases, and 14 bases lay between the germline ends. CDR1 and CDR2 from the germline V gene are MNHEY and SVGAGI. CDR3 in amino acids: CASNSPRGGYTF. The CDR3 DNA sequence: TGTGCCAGCAACTCACCGAGGGGAGGCTACACCTTC.

This clone was detected a few times. Sequence at one end of the junction differs from germline and may be a read error. The chain recombines TRBV5-5 with TRBJ2-7; D perhaps matches TRBD2 (5 bases). The CDR3 is 14 residues long. The germline gives CDR1 SGHKS, CDR2 YYEKEE (reference sequence). CDR3 protein: CASSLSGSEYEQYF. The CDR3 DNA reads as TGTGCCAGTAGCTTGTCGGGGAGTGAGTACGAGCAGTACTTC.

The rearrangement links TRBV6-1 to TRBJ1-5; D gene unclear. Germline V lookup: CDR1 MNHNS, CDR2 SASEGT. CDR3 length equals 12 residues. Trimming stripped 0 bases from V and 7 bases from J, with 4 bases between. CDR3 nucleotide sequence: TGTGCCAGCAGTGAAGCCGCCCAGCCCCAGCATTTT. Translated, it gives CASSEAAQPQHF.

The table lists this clone with a few counts. V gene TRBV7-8 combines with J gene TRBJ2-7; TRBD2 is a possible D gene (5 bases). Germline loops: CDR1 SGHVS, CDR2 FQNEAQ. The CDR3 has 13 amino acids. The ends were cut back, 5 bases at V and 3 bases at J, with 11 bases in the middle. The CDR3 nucleotides read TGTGCCAGCAGCCCTCGAGGGAGCTACGAGCAGTACTTC. Its protein product is CASSPRGSYEQYF.

Sample share makes this clone large. This same CDR3 is encoded by further DNA sequences in the sample. The chain carries TRBV19 and TRBJ2-1, with D tentatively TRBD1 (6 bases). V shed 5 bases and J shed 5 bases, with 10 bases lying between them. Germline V lookup: CDR1 LNHDA, CDR2 SQIVND (reference sequence). The CDR3 has 13 amino acids. CDR3 coding DNA: TGTGCCAGTAGTGTCACAGGGAACAATGAGCAGTTCTTC. Translation: CASSVTGNNEQFF.

The CDR3, as DNA: TGCGCCAGCAGCTTTACAGGGAGCGGGGCTGGGTCCTACGAGCAGTACTTC. It specifies CASSFTGSGAGSYEQYF. The V gene is TRBV5-1, the J gene TRBJ2-7; D perhaps matches TRBD2 (7 bases). The CDR3 spans 17 residues. Germline-derived CDR1 and CDR2 are SGHRS and YFSETQ. With 2 bases removed from V and 1 base from J, the gap between germline ends came to 19 bases. Together with reference TRBV5-1 and TRBJ2-7, the CDR3 gives the full variable domain: KAGVTQTPRYLIKTRGQQVTLSCSPISGHRSVSWYQQTPGQGLQFLFEYFSETQRNKGNFPGRFSGRQFSNSRSEMNVSTLELGDSALYLCASSFTGSGAGSYEQYFGPGTRLTVT.

The rearrangement links TRBV5-4 to TRBJ2-7; tentatively, D is TRBD2 (6 bases). V was trimmed by 3 bases and J by 9 bases, leaving 10 bases between them. The CDR3 covers 11 residues. CDR1 SGHNT and CDR2 YYREEE come from the germline V gene (reference sequence). The CDR3 here is CASSYGDLQYF. The CDR3 nucleotides are TGTGCCAGCAGCTACGGGGACTTGCAGTACTTC.

This chain uses TRBV6-5 with TRBJ2-1, with D perhaps TRBD2 (7 bases). This CDR3 is built from 15 residues. V lost 2 bases, J lost 4 bases, and 12 bases lay in between. Germline assignment: CDR1 MNHEY and CDR2 SVGAGI. CDR3 DNA: TGTGCCAGCAGTTACGGCGGGGGCCCATACAATGAGCAGTTCTTC. Amino acids: CASSYGGGPYNEQFF.

The chain couples TRBV18 to TRBJ2-7, with D unclear. V shed 2 bases and J shed 1 base, with 3 bases lying between them. CDR3 size: 12 residues. CDR1 and CDR2 from the germline V gene are KGHSH and LQKENI. CDR3 in DNA: TGTGCCAGCTCACCAGGATCCTACGAGCAGTACTTC. Translation gives CASSPGSYEQYF.

The chain has TRBV27 and TRBJ2-7, with D hard to call. V lost 5 bases to trimming and J lost 6 bases, with 14 bases between them. The CDR3 runs to 13 residues. Germline assignment: CDR1 MNHEY and CDR2 SMNVEV (reference sequence). The CDR3 here is CASSRTEFGEQYF. The DNA for the CDR3 is TGTGCCAGCAGTCGTACCGAGTTCGGCGAGCAGTACTTC.

The chain employs TRBV5-1 and TRBJ2-5; D gene unclear. This CDR3 contains 11 residues. The ends were cut back, 4 bases at V and 0 bases at J, with 1 base in the middle. The germline CDR1 and CDR2 sequences are SGHRS and YFSETQ. DNA of the CDR3: TGCGCCAGCAGCCACCAAGAGACCCAGTACTTC. Protein product: CASSHQETQYF.

This sequence joins TRBV18 and TRBJ1-1; D is unclear. The germline gives CDR1 KGHSH, CDR2 LQKENI. The CDR3 sequence is 13 residues long. V gave up 8 bases and J gave up 0 bases, with 10 bases separating them. CDR3 DNA sequence: TGTGCCAGCCTAGGCGAAGTGAACACTGAAGCTTTCTTT. This sequence encodes CASLGEVNTEAFF.

The J gene is TRBJ1-2, the V gene TRBV5-1; D gene ambiguous. The germline V and J ends were trimmed by 0 bases and 8 bases, with 17 bases remaining between them. The CDR3 totals 15 residues. Germline lookup yields CDR1 SGHRS and CDR2 YFSETQ. The CDR3 region has the DNA TGCGCCAGCAGCTTGGATCGGAGGCCCGTGGAGGGCTACACCTTC. Protein product: CASSLDRRPVEGYTF. Variable domain in full (rest from reference TRBV5-1 and TRBJ1-2): KAGVTQTPRYLIKTRGQQVTLSCSPISGHRSVSWYQQTPGQGLQFLFEYFSETQRNKGNFPGRFSGRQFSNSRSEMNVSTLELGDSALYLCASSLDRRPVEGYTFGSGTRLTVV.

The rearrangement uses TRBV6-5 and TRBJ1-2, with D possibly TRBD1 on 5 matching bases. Germline CDR1 reads MNHEY; CDR2 reads SVGAGI. CDR3 length equals 15 residues. V lost 2 bases, J lost 5 bases, and 15 bases lay in between. Here the CDR3 reads CASSYAPGLTYGYTF. The CDR3, as DNA: TGTGCCAGCAGTTACGCCCCGGGACTGACGTATGGCTACACCTTC.

A few counts support this clone. This sequence joins TRBV5-1 and TRBJ1-1; 9 bases are shared with TRBD1. J gave up 6 bases and V 1 base, and 1 base lay outside the gene matches. The CDR3 is 13 residues long. The germline V gene has CDR1 SGHRS and CDR2 YFSETQ. DNA of the CDR3: TGCGCCAGCAGCTTGACAGGGGGCTCTGAAGCTTTCTTT. Protein: CASSLTGGSEAFF.

The chain carries TRBV29-1 and TRBJ1-2; 7 bases align to TRBD1. CDR1 is SQVTM and CDR2 is ANQGSEA in the germline V gene. The CDR3 is 13 amino acids. Trimming cost V 6 bases and J 8 bases; bases outside gene matches: 12. CDR3 DNA sequence: TGCAGCGTCCCCAGGGGGGGGCTACCGGGCTACACCTTC. Residues: CSVPRGGLPGYTF. The full variable domain, in which reference TRBV29-1 and TRBJ1-2 provide the parts outside the CDR3, is SAVISQKPSRDICQRGTSLTIQCQVDSQVTMMFWYRQQPGQSLTLIATANQGSEATYESGFVIDKFPISRPNLTFSTLTVSNMSPEDSSIYLCSVPRGGLPGYTFGSGTRLTVV.

V is TRBV30 and J is TRBJ1-1; possibly TRBD1 for D (5 bases). CDR3 length equals 16 residues. The germline V gene encodes CDR1 GTSNPN and CDR2 SVGIG (reference sequence). Trimming stripped 4 bases from V and 0 bases from J, with 18 bases between. The CDR3 loop reads CAWTPVQGLLNTEAFF. The DNA of the CDR3 is TGTGCCTGGACTCCCGTCCAGGGACTCTTGAACACTGAAGCTTTCTTT.

The J gene is TRBJ2-7, the V gene TRBV5-1; D remains ambiguous. V lost 4 bases, J lost 2 bases, and 16 bases lay in between. Per germline, CDR1 SGHRS and CDR2 YFSETQ. The CDR3 has 15 amino acids. CDR3 coding DNA: TGCGCCAGCAGCCCGGACCTGGACGCTCCCTACGAGCAGTACTTC. It is translated as CASSPDLDAPYEQYF.

The chain couples TRBV30 to TRBJ1-1; D is unclear. CDR3 size: 12 residues. The germline gives CDR1 GTSNPN, CDR2 SVGIG (reference sequence). V gave up 2 bases and J gave up 4 bases, with 8 bases separating them. The CDR3 DNA reads as TGTGCCTGGAGTCCCCACCTCACTGAAGCTTTCTTT. Translating it yields CAWSPHLTEAFF.

This chain links TRBV30 with TRBJ2-1; D gene uncertain. The CDR3 sequence is 13 residues long. CDR1 is GTSNPN and CDR2 is SVGIG in the germline V gene (reference sequence). V shed 0 bases and J shed 1 base, with 4 bases lying between them. The chain's CDR3 is CAWSVRSYNEQFF. The CDR3 DNA is TGTGCCTGGAGTGTACGGTCCTACAATGAGCAGTTCTTC. Full variable domain (outside the CDR3, taken from reference TRBV30 and TRBJ2-1): SQTIHQWPATLVQPVGSPLSLECTVEGTSNPNLYWYRQAAGRGLQLLFYSVGIGQISSEVPQNLSASRPQDRQFILSSKKLLLSDSGFYLCAWSVRSYNEQFFGPGTRLTVL.

CDR3 residues: CASSQELGGDSYEQYF. CDR3 nucleotide sequence: TGCGCCAGCAGCCAAGAGCTGGGGGGAGATTCTTACGAGCAGTACTTC. This chain connects TRBV4-3 to TRBJ2-7; D may be TRBD2 (6 bases). CDR3 length: 16 amino acids. Trimming shortened V by 0 bases and J by 4 bases, and 16 bases separated the two germline ends. Germline loops: CDR1 LGHNA, CDR2 YSLEER.

The chain joins TRBV5-1 to TRBJ2-5, with 9 bases aligning to TRBD1. J lost 5 bases, V lost 4 bases, and 3 bases had no gene match. CDR1 is SGHRS, CDR2 YFSETQ, per germline. The length of the CDR3 is 13 residues. CDR3 sequence reads: CASSDGQGETQYF. The CDR3 DNA sequence: TGCGCCAGCAGCGATGGACAGGGGGAGACCCAGTACTTC.

The DNA for the CDR3 is TGTGCCAGCTCACCAACAGATACGCAGTATTTT. Residues: CASSPTDTQYF. The rearrangement links TRBV18 to TRBJ2-3; D gene ambiguous. Trimming took 2 bases from V and 3 from J, leaving 0 bases between them. Germline V CDR1 and CDR2: KGHSH, LQKENI. The CDR3 is made up of 11 amino acids.

The rearrangement uses TRBV7-9 and TRBJ2-7; no clear D. The CDR3 has 16 residues. Germline V gene sequence: CDR1 SEHNR, CDR2 FQNEAQ (reference sequence). Trimming stripped 5 bases from V and 5 bases from J, with 22 bases between. The CDR3 DNA reads as TGTGCCAGCAGCCCCGAGAGCTGGGATGGGGTCGACGAGCAGTACTTC. Amino acids: CASSPESWDGVDEQYF. Drawing the rest from reference TRBV7-9 and TRBJ2-7, the complete variable domain is DTGVSQNPRHKITKRGQNVTFRCDPISEHNRLYWYRQTLGQGPEFLTYFQNEAQLEKSRLLSDRFSAERPKGSFSTLEIQRTEQGDSAMYLCASSPESWDGVDEQYFGPGTRLTVT.

The chain is built from TRBV5-1 and TRBJ2-5; a weak D match, TRBD2 (7 bases). The CDR3 length is 17 residues. V gave up 0 bases and J gave up 5 bases, with 20 bases separating them. The germline V gene encodes CDR1 SGHRS and CDR2 YFSETQ. This chain's CDR3 is CASSLAGRDTTRETQYF. CDR3 bases: TGCGCCAGCAGCTTGGCGGGGAGGGACACCACCCGGGAGACCCAGTACTTC. The entire variable domain, with the rest obtained from reference TRBV5-1 and TRBJ2-5, is as follows: KAGVTQTPRYLIKTRGQQVTLSCSPISGHRSVSWYQQTPGQGLQFLFEYFSETQRNKGNFPGRFSGRQFSNSRSEMNVSTLELGDSALYLCASSLAGRDTTRETQYFGPGTRLLVL.